One and the same sample provided the 21 T cell receptor beta chains below, sequenced in a study of STAT5B mutations in CD4+ large granular lymphocyte leukemia. Sequencing was performed with immunoSEQ multiplex PCR; in TCRdb, only in-frame clones are kept and a portion is missing. This sample has 30,000 to 35,000 clones; around four fifths occur once, and the top ten carry around 4.4%. The sequenced material came from CD4+ T cells from blood buffy coats. The receptors were sampled from a human donor in good health.

This clone was seen a single time. The chain employs TRBV7-8 and TRBJ1-5; D perhaps matches TRBD1 (5 bases). The CDR3 length is 15 residues. Trimming cost V 1 base and J 7 bases, with 14 bases left between them. CDR1 SGHVS and CDR2 FQNEAQ come from the germline V gene. The CDR3 nucleotides are TGTGCCAGCAGCTTAGGGTGGCAGGGTCAACAGCCCCAGCATTTT. Translating gives CASSLGWQGQQPQHF.

J is TRBJ2-7 and V is TRBV10-1, with 7 bases identical to TRBD1. CDR3 length: 16 residues. Germline CDR1 and CDR2: WNHNN and SYGVQD (reference sequence). Unmatched junction bases numbered 9, after V lost 0 bases and J lost 4 bases. CDR3 sequence (DNA): TGCGCCAGCAGTGAGTCGGGCGATCCAGGGGGATACGAGCAGTACTTC. It codes for CASSESGDPGGYEQYF.

The chain is built from TRBV19 and TRBJ1-2, with a tentative D call TRBD1 (5 bases). The CDR3 covers 13 residues. V was clipped by 6 bases and J by 0 bases, with 8 bases between them. Per the germline V gene, CDR1 is LNHDA and CDR2 is SQIVND (reference sequence). The CDR3 region is CASRGTANYGYTF. The DNA for the CDR3 is TGTGCCAGTAGAGGGACTGCTAACTATGGCTACACCTTC. The full variable domain, rest sourced from reference TRBV19 and TRBJ1-2, is DGGITQSPKYLFRKEGQNVTLSCEQNLNHDAMYWYRQDPGQGLRLIYYSQIVNDFQKGDIAEGYSVSREKKESFPLTVTSAQKNPTAFYLCASRGTANYGYTFGSGTRLTVV.

This chain connects TRBV28 to TRBJ2-1; 10 bases are a match to TRBD2. This CDR3 is 15 amino acids long. V gave up 5 bases and J gave up 4 bases; unmatched junction bases: 5. From germline, CDR1 is MDHEN and CDR2 SYDVKM. The CDR3 spells CASSLGTSAYNEQFF. CDR3 DNA sequence: TGTGCCAGCAGTCTGGGGACTAGCGCATACAATGAGCAGTTCTTC.

The chain is built from TRBV28 and TRBJ1-2; possible D gene TRBD1, 6 bases. The germline CDR1 and CDR2 sequences are MDHEN and SYDVKM. Trimming removed 7 bases at V and 3 bases at J, with 9 bases between. This CDR3 comprises 12 residues. CDR3 nucleotide sequence: TGTGCCAGCACCCCAGGGGACTATGGCTACACCTTC. This gives the protein CASTPGDYGYTF.

The genes are TRBV25-1 and TRBJ2-1, with TRBD1 identical over 10 bases. J gave up 7 bases and V 8 bases, and 11 bases lay outside the gene matches. The CDR3 consists of 15 residues. The germline gives CDR1 MGHDK, CDR2 SYGVNS. In nucleotides, the CDR3 is TGTGCCAGCGACACCGGGACAGGGGTTTTTAATGAGCAGTTCTTC. Protein sequence: CASDTGTGVFNEQFF.

In its sample, this clone was seen once. The chain joins TRBV21-1 to TRBJ1-2; TRBD1, the table's D call, lacks a check against the DNA. TRBV21-1 is annotated as a pseudogene. The CDR3 is 15 residues long. CDR3 residues: CASSVRLPGDYGYTF. The CDR3 DNA reads TGTGCCAGCAGCGTACGCCTCCCAGGGGACTATGGCTACACCTTC.

The gene calls are TRBV27 and TRBJ2-7; 8 bases map to TRBD2. CDR1 and CDR2 from the germline V gene are MNHEY and SMNVEV (reference sequence). V was clipped by 5 bases and J by 6 bases; unmatched bases: 15. This CDR3 is 16 amino acids long. The CDR3 nucleotides read TGTGCCAGCAGTCCATCCTTCGGACTAGCCCGGGCCGAGCAGTACTTC. It yields the protein CASSPSFGLARAEQYF.

The J gene is TRBJ2-2, the V gene TRBV18; the match to TRBD2 covers 8 bases. In germline, CDR1 is KGHSH, CDR2 LQKENI. Germline trimming cut 0 bases from V and 5 bases from J; bases unmatched to any gene: 5. The CDR3 runs 16 residues. This CDR3 is CASSPPGLAGTGELFF. CDR3 nucleotides: TGTGCCAGCTCACCACCCGGACTAGCAGGAACCGGGGAGCTGTTTTTT.

The chain has TRBV7-2 and TRBJ2-1, with 9 bases lining up with TRBD2. Per germline, CDR1 SGHTA and CDR2 FQGNSA. V shed 6 bases, J shed 9 bases, and the junction held 6 bases outside the gene matches. The CDR3 runs 13 residues. DNA for the CDR3: TGTGCCAGCAGGGTGCGGGAGGGATCTGAGCAGTTCTTC. As protein: CASRVREGSEQFF.

V and J are TRBV19 and TRBJ1-1, with TRBD1 matching 7 bases. V trimming: 5 bases; J trimming: 1 base; junction bases outside the gene matches: 7. Germline CDR1 and CDR2: LNHDA and SQIVND (reference sequence). The CDR3 runs to 15 residues. The CDR3 loop reads CASSQPGGANTEAFF. The CDR3 DNA is TGTGCCAGTAGTCAGCCAGGGGGTGCGAACACTGAAGCTTTCTTT.

The chain carries TRBV30 and TRBJ1-5, with a tentative D call TRBD1 (6 bases). CDR1 is GTSNPN, CDR2 SVGIG, per germline (reference sequence). The CDR3 consists of 12 residues. Trimming removed 8 bases at V and 7 bases at J, with 15 bases between. This CDR3 reads CAGNREGQPQHF. The DNA for the CDR3 is TGTGCCGGAAACAGGGAAGGACAGCCCCAGCATTTT. Full variable domain (rest looked up from reference TRBV30 and TRBJ1-5): SQTIHQWPATLVQPVGSPLSLECTVEGTSNPNLYWYRQAAGRGLQLLFYSVGIGQISSEVPQNLSASRPQDRQFILSSKKLLLSDSGFYLCAGNREGQPQHFGDGTRLSIL.

The CDR3 DNA reads as TGTGCCACCAGCGGGCAGAGGTCGTCCACTGAAGCTTTCTTT. It codes for CATSGQRSSTEAFF. This chain connects TRBV15 to TRBJ1-1; D ambiguous. Trimming cost V 5 bases and J 4 bases, with 14 bases left between them. There are 14 residues in the CDR3. CDR1 and CDR2 (germline): LNHNV, YYDKDF (reference sequence).

The rearrangement uses TRBV7-9 and TRBJ2-7, with D perhaps matching TRBD1 (6 bases). Trimming took 5 bases from V and 0 from J, leaving 14 bases between them. Per the germline V gene, CDR1 is SEHNR and CDR2 is FQNEAQ (reference sequence). This CDR3 region has 15 residues. The CDR3 protein is CASSPWTARSYEQYF. CDR3 sequence (DNA): TGTGCCAGCAGCCCATGGACAGCCCGCTCCTACGAGCAGTACTTC. Combining the CDR3 with reference TRBV7-9 and TRBJ2-7 gives the whole variable domain DTGVSQNPRHKITKRGQNVTFRCDPISEHNRLYWYRQTLGQGPEFLTYFQNEAQLEKSRLLSDRFSAERPKGSFSTLEIQRTEQGDSAMYLCASSPWTARSYEQYFGPGTRLTVT.

The chain joins TRBV5-4 to TRBJ2-5, with D tentatively TRBD2 (5 bases). CDR3 length: 12 amino acids. Germline V gene data show CDR1 as SGHNT and CDR2 as YYREEE (reference sequence). The V end was cut by 5 bases, the J end by 7 bases, with 12 bases between. CDR3 DNA: TGTGCCAGCAGTGTCCTAGAGGGGACCCAGTACTTC. Translation: CASSVLEGTQYF.

V is TRBV27 and J is TRBJ1-3; D perhaps matches TRBD1 (5 bases). Trimming stripped 2 bases from V and 0 bases from J, with 8 bases between. From germline, CDR1 is MNHEY and CDR2 SMNVEV (reference sequence). This CDR3 region has 15 residues. CDR3: CASSLDRSSGNTIYF. The CDR3, as DNA: TGTGCCAGCAGTTTAGACAGAAGCTCTGGAAACACCATATATTTT.

The chain joins TRBV7-9 to TRBJ1-1; no firm D call. Germline assignment: CDR1 SEHNR and CDR2 FQNEAQ (reference sequence). Trimming shortened V by 5 bases and J by 5 bases, and 9 bases separated the two germline ends. CDR3 length equals 12 residues. As DNA, the CDR3 is TGTGCCAGCAGCCTGCAGTCTACTGAAGCTTTCTTT. It codes for CASSLQSTEAFF.

This chain links TRBV6-1 with TRBJ2-3; TRBD2 matches 8 bases. The CDR3 sequence is 15 residues long. From germline, CDR1 is MNHNS and CDR2 SASEGT. Trimming cost V 4 bases and J 5 bases; bases outside gene matches: 8. As DNA, the CDR3 is TGTGCCAGCAGTGTCACAGCGGGAGTGGTAGATACGCAGTATTTT. Translation gives CASSVTAGVVDTQYF.

The genes are TRBV6-6 and TRBJ2-7; D assignment may be TRBD1 or TRBD2 (5 bases each). The CDR3 spans 14 residues. Germline-derived CDR1 and CDR2 are MNHNY and SVGAGI (reference sequence). Trimming removed 7 bases at V and 3 bases at J, with 16 bases between. The CDR3, as DNA: TGTGCCAGCAACGACTTGGGACGGAACTACGAGCAGTACTTC. This sequence encodes CASNDLGRNYEQYF.

The rearrangement uses TRBV19 and TRBJ2-4; tentatively, D is TRBD1 (5 bases). Germline loops: CDR1 LNHDA, CDR2 SQIVND (reference sequence). The CDR3 is 16 amino acids. V was trimmed by 5 bases and J by 4 bases, leaving 18 bases between them. The CDR3 here is CASSQGTGRKKNIQYF. In DNA form, the CDR3 reads TGTGCCAGTAGTCAAGGAACAGGAAGAAAGAAAAACATTCAGTACTTC. Looking up the rest from reference TRBV19 and TRBJ2-4 gives the full variable domain: DGGITQSPKYLFRKEGQNVTLSCEQNLNHDAMYWYRQDPGQGLRLIYYSQIVNDFQKGDIAEGYSVSREKKESFPLTVTSAQKNPTAFYLCASSQGTGRKKNIQYFGAGTRLSVL.

The chain couples TRBV9 to TRBJ2-3; the D gene is possibly TRBD2 (6 bases). This CDR3 is 15 amino acids long. Germline values: CDR1 SGDLS, CDR2 YYNGEE. Trimming left V 2 bases short and J 5 bases short, with 15 bases between. This CDR3 is CASSVGVGAGDTQYF. The CDR3 DNA follows: TGTGCCAGCAGCGTGGGTGTCGGAGCGGGAGATACGCAGTATTTT.